The present T cell receptor (beta chain) was sequenced within a study of CD4+ T cells in melanoma. Regarding the study as a whole: CD8+ T cell, macrophage and B cell function reportedly correlated with neoantigen-specific CD4+ T cells. Neoantigen-specific CD4+ T cells in melanoma reportedly had diverse differentiation states.

As to this clone: Its antigen remains unidentified.

Using immunoSEQ multiplex PCR, the repertoire was profiled, and TCRdb retains in-frame clones only, with some absent. The repertoire has 10,000 or so clones, around 64% of them found once; the top ten carry about 13%. The CDR3 totals 15 residues. Looked up from germline, CDR1 is MNHNS and CDR2 is SASEGT. V lost 0 bases to trimming and J lost 2 bases, with 11 bases between them. The TCR sequence derives from a human donor with melanoma. Sequenced sample: cells from a culture (not recorded whether cultured in vitro). The gene calls are TRBV6-1 and TRBJ2-7; perhaps TRBD2 as D (6 bases). The CDR3 is CASSEASGRAYEQYF. CDR3 in DNA: TGTGCCAGCAGTGAAGCATCCGGGAGAGCCTACGAGCAGTACTTC.